The present TCR beta chain was sequenced within a study of blood T cell repertoires in COVID-19. Turning to the study itself: The United States, Italy and Spain provided the acute and convalescent COVID-19 samples. PBMCs, B-cell-depleted T cells, or T cells were the source of the cDNA or gDNA that made up the material.

This CDR3 is built from 13 residues. Germline V lookup: CDR1 GTSNPN, CDR2 SVGIG (reference sequence). Trimming removed 5 bases from V and 4 bases from J, with 14 bases in between. Authors' analysis steps: For nucleated cells, counts were estimated from reference gene primer amplification. Assay used: immunoSEQ multiplex PCR; TCRdb lists only in-frame clones, some missing. V and J calls and clone size are those listed in that table; D and trimming were worked out from the DNA. The sample has around 140,000 clones, around 88% seen once. This TCR was recovered from a man aged 45-65 years with active or convalescent COVID-19. V usage is TRBV30 and J usage is TRBJ2-5; a weak D match, TRBD2 (7 bases). The sequencing sample was made of peripheral blood. This CDR3 reads CAWAGGRGETQYF. CDR3 nucleotides: TGTGCCTGGGCCGGGGGGCGAGGAGAGACCCAGTACTTC.